This is a list of T cell receptor beta chains from one sample in a study of neoadjuvant anti-PD-1 for oral cavity cancer. The repertoire was sequenced with immunoSEQ multiplex PCR; TCRdb's copy has only in-frame clones and lacks some. The table has some 14,000 clones, less than 75% seen once. Sequences were derived from PBMCs, sampled before nivolumab (anti-PD-1) treatment. The receptors were gathered from a person aged 40-85 years with oral cavity squamous cell carcinoma. The CDR3 runs from the conserved cysteine through the conserved F or W. D genes are given only for firm matches. For some rows the clone size is stated as once, few or many, or as a class when expanded; others skip it.

clone_size	v_call	j_call	d_call	cdr3_aa	cdr3_nt
.	TRBV7-9	TRBJ2-7	.	CAMAAADKFYEQYF	TGTGCCATGGCGGCCGCCGACAAGTTCTACGAGCAGTACTTC
.	TRBV5-1	TRBJ2-1	.	CASSAGQYYNEQFF	TGCGCCAGCAGCGCGGGACAGTACTACAATGAGCAGTTCTTC
.	TRBV11-2	TRBJ2-3	.	CASSHTDTQYF	TGTGCCAGCAGCCACACAGATACGCAGTATTTT
.	TRBV19	TRBJ2-3	TRBD1	CASSTPGQGADTQYF	TGTGCCAGTAGTACACCGGGACAGGGTGCAGATACGCAGTATTTT
once	TRBV7-2	TRBJ2-7	TRBD1	CASSRSGQGYEQYF	TGTGCCAGCAGCCGCTCCGGACAGGGCTACGAGCAGTACTTC
.	TRBV27	TRBJ1-3	.	CASSAANGNTIYF	TGTGCCAGCAGTGCCGCGAACGGAAACACCATATATTTT
.	TRBV5-1	TRBJ2-3	.	CASSLETPTDTQYF	TGCGCCAGCAGCTTGGAGACCCCCACAGATACGCAGTATTTT
.	TRBV9	TRBJ2-2	.	CASSLLRGLNTGELFF	TGTGCCAGCAGCCTTTTACGAGGGCTTAACACCGGGGAGCTGTTTTTT
few	TRBV28	TRBJ1-2	.	CASSYLQRGVYGYTF	TGTGCCAGCAGTTACCTCCAGAGGGGCGTCTATGGCTACACCTTC
.	TRBV7-8	TRBJ1-6	.	CASSLGPQADSPLHF	TGTGCCAGCAGCTTAGGGCCCCAGGCTGATTCACCCCTCCACTTT
few	TRBV29-1	TRBJ2-2	.	CSVDASNTGELFF	TGCAGCGTTGATGCCTCAAACACCGGGGAGCTGTTTTTT
.	TRBV28	TRBJ1-3	.	CASSQADGNTIYF	TGTGCCAGCAGCCAGGCTGATGGAAACACCATATATTTT
few	TRBV6-5	TRBJ2-2	TRBD2	CASSQGLAVSGELFF	TGTGCCAGCAGCCAGGGACTAGCGGTTAGCGGGGAGCTGTTTTTT
.	TRBV11-1	TRBJ1-1	.	CASSLDRDRFTEAFF	TGTGCCAGCAGCTTAGACCGGGACCGTTTCACCGAAGCTTTCTTT
medium-sized	TRBV15	TRBJ2-2	.	CATSRGRYNTGELFF	TGTGCCACCAGCAGAGGGAGGTATAACACCGGGGAGCTGTTTTTT
.	TRBV28	TRBJ2-5	.	CASSSGVQETQYF	TGTGCCAGCAGTTCGGGGGTCCAAGAGACCCAGTACTTC
few	TRBV19	TRBJ1-6	.	CASRPSGGNNSPLHF	TGTGCCAGTAGGCCATCCGGGGGAAATAATTCACCCCTCCACTTT
.	TRBV7-9	TRBJ1-4	TRBD1	CASSPRTGWEKLFF	TGTGCCAGCAGCCCCCGGACAGGGTGGGAAAAACTGTTTTTT
.	TRBV7-2	TRBJ2-3	.	CASSFGPSTDTQYF	TGTGCCAGCAGCTTCGGGCCTAGCACAGATACGCAGTATTTT
once	TRBV27	TRBJ2-1	TRBD2	CASTDGTSGNNEQFF	TGTGCCAGCACCGACGGGACTAGCGGAAACAATGAGCAGTTCTTC
.	TRBV4-1	TRBJ1-2	.	CASSQDGLGSYGYTF	TGCGCCAGCAGCCAAGATGGGCTCGGATCCTATGGCTACACCTTC
once	TRBV30	TRBJ2-2	.	CAWSSGRTTGELFF	TGTGCCTGGAGTTCCGGCAGGACCACCGGGGAGCTGTTTTTT
.	TRBV18	TRBJ1-2	.	CASSPPFNKVLSRSYTF	TGTGCCAGCTCACCACCGTTCAATAAGGTTTTAAGTCGTAGCTACACCTTC
few	TRBV5-4	TRBJ2-5	TRBD2	CASRERGTPIETQYF	TGTGCCAGCAGAGAGCGGGGGACCCCTATCGAGACCCAGTACTTC
.	TRBV27	TRBJ2-1	TRBD2	CASSLLRLAGGQSSYNEQFF	TGTGCCAGCAGTTTATTAAGGCTAGCGGGAGGCCAAAGCTCCTACAATGAGCAGTTCTTC
.	TRBV5-5	TRBJ1-4	.	CASSLGDITNEKLFF	TGTGCCAGCAGCTTGGGGGACATCACCAATGAAAAACTGTTTTTT
.	TRBV5-1	TRBJ1-6	TRBD1	CASSLGQAATSPLHF	TGCGCCAGCAGCTTAGGACAGGCCGCGACTTCACCCCTCCACTTT
once	TRBV30	TRBJ1-3	.	CAWSGTDSGNTIYF	TGTGCCTGGAGTGGTACAGACTCTGGAAACACCATATATTTT
few	TRBV5-1	TRBJ1-5	.	CASSLDWAQPQHF	TGCGCCAGCAGCTTGGATTGGGCGCAGCCCCAGCATTTT
.	TRBV19	TRBJ2-1	.	CASKTRSHNEQFF	TGTGCCAGTAAAACCCGAAGCCACAATGAGCAGTTCTTC
.	TRBV11-2	TRBJ1-6	.	CASRPSTGPLSYNSPLHF	TGTGCCAGCAGACCCTCGACAGGACCGCTCTCCTATAATTCACCCCTCCACTTT
few	TRBV27	TRBJ2-7	TRBD1	CASSSEDRPPYEQYF	TGTGCCAGCAGTTCAGAGGACAGGCCACCCTACGAGCAGTACTTC
once	TRBV5-1	TRBJ2-2	.	CASSKEPSTGELFF	TGCGCCAGCAGCAAAGAACCTTCCACCGGGGAGCTGTTTTTT
.	TRBV5-1	TRBJ2-2	.	CASSLDATGELFF	TGCGCCAGCAGCTTGGACGCCACCGGGGAGCTGTTTTTT
.	TRBV19	TRBJ2-1	TRBD2	CASSIVELAGNEQFF	TGTGCCAGTAGTATAGTGGAACTAGCGGGAAACGAGCAGTTCTTC
.	TRBV27	TRBJ2-7	.	CASSSPYEQYF	TGTGCCAGCAGTTCGCCGTACGAGCAGTACTTC
.	TRBV6-1	TRBJ2-2	TRBD2	CASSGGSGGPGELFF	TGTGCCAGCAGTGGGGGTAGCGGGGGCCCCGGGGAGCTGTTTTTT
.	TRBV29-1	TRBJ1-5	.	CSVSEGQQPQHF	TGCAGCGTTTCTGAGGGGCAACAGCCCCAGCATTTT
.	TRBV5-6	TRBJ1-2	.	CASSYLERYGYTF	TGTGCCAGCAGCTACCTTGAACGGTATGGCTACACCTTC
.	TRBV6-1	TRBJ2-6	.	CASMRSFSGANVLTF	TGTGCCAGCATGAGGAGCTTCTCTGGGGCCAACGTCCTGACTTTC
few	TRBV7-9	TRBJ1-1	.	CATWELQGGTEAFF	TGTGCCACCTGGGAGCTACAGGGCGGCACTGAAGCTTTCTTT